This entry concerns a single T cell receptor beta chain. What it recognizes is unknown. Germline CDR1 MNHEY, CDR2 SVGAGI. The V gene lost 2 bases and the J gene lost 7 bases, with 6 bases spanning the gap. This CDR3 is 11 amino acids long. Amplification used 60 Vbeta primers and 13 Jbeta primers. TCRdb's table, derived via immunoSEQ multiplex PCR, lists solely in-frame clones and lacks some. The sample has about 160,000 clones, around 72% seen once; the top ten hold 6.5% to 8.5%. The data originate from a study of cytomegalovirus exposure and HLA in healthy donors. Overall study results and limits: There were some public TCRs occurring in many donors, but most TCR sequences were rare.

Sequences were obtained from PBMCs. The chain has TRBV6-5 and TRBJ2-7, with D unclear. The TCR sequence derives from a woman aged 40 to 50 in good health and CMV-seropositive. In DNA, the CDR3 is TGTGCCAGCAGTTACCTAGGAGAGCAGTACTTC. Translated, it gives CASSYLGEQYF.